The sequence of this T cell receptor (beta chain) was determined in a study of blood T cell repertoires in COVID-19. Clones were read by immunoSEQ multiplex PCR, and TCRdb kept only the in-frame ones, dropping some. The profile shows more than 300,000 clones, 90% of them singletons. CDR1 LNHNV and CDR2 YYDKDF come from the germline V gene (reference sequence). The length of the CDR3 is 12 residues. With 1 base removed from V and 3 bases from J, the gap between germline ends came to 3 bases. V and J are TRBV15 and TRBJ2-5; D unclear. The material sequenced was PBMCs or T cells enriched from blood (not recorded which). The clonotype originates from a woman aged 25 to 39 who had been exposed to COVID-19. For the CDR3, the DNA is TGTGCCACCAGCAGAGGTAAAGAGACCCAGTACTTC. It encodes CATSRGKETQYF.